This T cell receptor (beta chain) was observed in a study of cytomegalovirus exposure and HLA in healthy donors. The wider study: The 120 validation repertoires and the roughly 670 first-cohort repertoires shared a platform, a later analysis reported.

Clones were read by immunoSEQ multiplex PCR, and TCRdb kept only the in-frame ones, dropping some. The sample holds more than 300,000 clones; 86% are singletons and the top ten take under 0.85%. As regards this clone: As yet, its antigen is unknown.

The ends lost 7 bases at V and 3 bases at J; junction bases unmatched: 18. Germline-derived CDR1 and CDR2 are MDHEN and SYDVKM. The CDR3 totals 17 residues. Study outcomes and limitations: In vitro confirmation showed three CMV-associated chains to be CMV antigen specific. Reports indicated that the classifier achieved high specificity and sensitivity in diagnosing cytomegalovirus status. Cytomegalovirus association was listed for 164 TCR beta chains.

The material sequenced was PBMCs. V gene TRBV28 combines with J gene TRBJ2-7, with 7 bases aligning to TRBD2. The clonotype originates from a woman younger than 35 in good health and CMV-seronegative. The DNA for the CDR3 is TGTGCCAGCACTGAACCCCTTAAGCGGGGTGGATACTACGAGCAGTACTTC. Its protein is CASTEPLKRGGYYEQYF.